In its sample, the clone carrying this TCR beta chain was seen a few times. The data derive from a study of early T cells in non-severe SARS-CoV-2 infection. Between the trimmed V and J ends, which lost 5 bases and 2 bases, there was a span of 12 bases. The CDR3 is 13 residues long. CDR1 and CDR2 from the germline V gene are GTSNPN and SVGIG (reference sequence). MiXCR was run by TCRdb on the 5' RACE reads, yielding one entry per CDR3 protein. The profile shows 70,000 to 75,000 distinct CDR3 sequences, approximately 15% of them singletons. This receptor was obtained from an adult who was a healthcare worker with PCR-confirmed SARS-CoV-2 infection or an uninfected control (not recorded which). The V and J genes are TRBV30 and TRBJ1-1; unclear D gene. Sequenced input: whole blood. CDR3 residues: CAWRAGLNTEAFF. CDR3 coding DNA: TGTGCCTGGCGTGCGGGTCTTAACACTGAAGCTTTCTTT. Using reference TRBV30 and TRBJ1-1 for the parts outside the CDR3, the full variable domain is SQTIHQWPATLVQPVGSPLSLECTVEGTSNPNLYWYRQAAGRGLQLLFYSVGIGQISSEVPQNLSASRPQDRQFILSSKKLLLSDSGFYLCAWRAGLNTEAFFGQGTRLTVV.